These 32 T cell receptor beta chains originate from one sample sequenced in a study of cytomegalovirus exposure and HLA in healthy donors. The PCR was carried out with 60 Vbeta primers and 13 Jbeta primers. Profiled with immunoSEQ multiplex PCR; TCRdb holds only in-frame clones, not every one. The sample lists under 250,000 clones, 78% occurring once. The sample taken for sequencing was PBMCs. The receptor set was obtained from a male donor in good health and CMV-seronegative.

The chain has TRBV7-9 and TRBJ2-1, with 9 bases fitting TRBD1. There are 15 residues in the CDR3. Trimming removed 7 bases from V and 3 bases from J; junction bases left unmatched: 7. Germline assignment: CDR1 SEHNR and CDR2 FQNEAQ (reference sequence). CDR3 nucleotides: TGTGCCAGCAAATTTCAGACAGGGGGCTACAATGAGCAGTTCTTC. Protein sequence: CASKFQTGGYNEQFF.

This clone was observed once. The chain recombines TRBV9 with TRBJ2-3; TRBD2 matches 11 bases. Trimming took 2 bases from V and 4 from J; bases not matched to a gene: 12. CDR3 size: 18 residues. The germline V gene encodes CDR1 SGDLS and CDR2 YYNGEE. The CDR3 reads CASSVAPVAGGPADTQYF. CDR3 in DNA: TGTGCCAGCAGCGTGGCTCCTGTAGCGGGAGGGCCTGCAGATACGCAGTATTTT.

The chain carries TRBV21-1 and TRBJ2-7; the table calls TRBD1, which could not be checked here. TRBV21-1 is a pseudogene segment. This CDR3 is built from 16 residues. The DNA for the CDR3 is TGTGCCAGCAGCAACCGGACAGGCAGGCAGGTGGACGAGCAGTACTTC. Translated: CASSNRTGRQVDEQYF.

The rearrangement joins TRBV19 to TRBJ1-5; maybe TRBD1 (6 bases). Between the trimmed V and J ends, which lost 1 base and 8 bases, there was a span of 9 bases. Germline V gene sequence: CDR1 LNHDA, CDR2 SQIVND (reference sequence). The CDR3 runs 13 residues. CDR3 DNA sequence: TGTGCCAGTAGTATAGGGGACATAGAGCCCCAGCATTTT. This codes for CASSIGDIEPQHF. The full variable domain, its missing parts supplied by reference TRBV19 and TRBJ1-5, is DGGITQSPKYLFRKEGQNVTLSCEQNLNHDAMYWYRQDPGQGLRLIYYSQIVNDFQKGDIAEGYSVSREKKESFPLTVTSAQKNPTAFYLCASSIGDIEPQHFGDGTRLSIL.

This clone appeared a single time. This rearrangement joins TRBV19 to TRBJ2-2, with 10 bases lining up with TRBD2. Germline CDR1 is LNHDA and CDR2 is SQIVND (reference sequence). The CDR3 covers 16 residues. The ends lost 5 bases at V and 3 bases at J; junction bases unmatched: 6. DNA for the CDR3: TGTGCCAGTAGTCGGCCTAGCGGGAGTGACACCGGGGAGCTGTTTTTT. Protein product: CASSRPSGSDTGELFF.

This clone was detected a few times. The chain recombines TRBV18 with TRBJ1-1; a possible D gene is TRBD1 (6 bases). Germline CDR1 and CDR2: KGHSH and LQKENI. There are 17 residues in the CDR3. Trimming pared 2 bases from V and 4 bases from J, leaving 20 bases between. The DNA of the CDR3 is TGTGCCAGCTCACCAGTAATTCCGGGGGGGGGCGCCACTGAAGCTTTCTTT. Its translation: CASSPVIPGGGATEAFF.

The chain is built from TRBV27 and TRBJ1-2; D not resolved. CDR1 is MNHEY and CDR2 is SMNVEV in the germline V gene (reference sequence). The CDR3 extends over 14 amino acids. V lost 6 bases and J lost 7, with 18 bases in between. The CDR3 here is CASRPGGVGLGYTF. As DNA, the CDR3 is TGTGCCAGCAGGCCCGGCGGCGTAGGACTTGGCTACACCTTC.

The J gene is TRBJ1-5, the V gene TRBV14; D is perhaps TRBD1 (5 bases). Per the germline V gene, CDR1 is SGHDN and CDR2 is FVKESK. Trimming pared 4 bases from V and 6 bases from J, leaving 10 bases between. The CDR3 consists of 13 residues. CDR3 DNA: TGTGCCAGCAGCCTTCGGGGGGGTCAGCCCCAGCATTTT. Protein product: CASSLRGGQPQHF.

This chain joins TRBV19 and TRBJ2-7, with D possibly TRBD2 on 5 matching bases. This CDR3 is 15 amino acids long. CDR1 and CDR2 from the germline V gene are LNHDA and SQIVND (reference sequence). V was trimmed by 2 bases and J by 4 bases, leaving 15 bases between them. CDR3: CASSISSFSKYEQYF. The DNA for the CDR3 is TGTGCCAGTAGTATATCTAGCTTCTCGAAGTACGAGCAGTACTTC. The full variable domain, with the rest looked up from reference TRBV19 and TRBJ2-7, is DGGITQSPKYLFRKEGQNVTLSCEQNLNHDAMYWYRQDPGQGLRLIYYSQIVNDFQKGDIAEGYSVSREKKESFPLTVTSAQKNPTAFYLCASSISSFSKYEQYFGPGTRLTVT.

This chain links TRBV4-2 with TRBJ2-1; the D is unclear. The germline CDR1 and CDR2 sequences are LGHNA and YNFKEQ. The V end lost 1 base, the J end lost 2 bases, and 6 bases lay between the germline ends. The CDR3 has 14 residues. This chain's CDR3 is CASSQGSTYNEQFF. The CDR3 region has the DNA TGTGCCAGCAGCCAAGGGTCTACCTACAATGAGCAGTTCTTC.

The rearrangement uses TRBV5-1 and TRBJ2-3, with 13 bases lining up with TRBD2. CDR3 length equals 17 residues. V shed 0 bases and J 0 bases; nucleotides not matched to a gene: 1. CDR1 and CDR2 from the germline V gene are SGHRS and YFSETQ. CDR3 residues: CASSLGLAGGSTDTQYF. CDR3 in DNA: TGCGCCAGCAGCTTGGGACTAGCGGGAGGTAGCACAGATACGCAGTATTTT.

The chain couples TRBV15 to TRBJ1-5; no clear D gene. The germline V and J ends were trimmed by 6 bases and 1 base, with 16 bases remaining between them. CDR1 is LNHNV, CDR2 YYDKDF, per germline (reference sequence). This CDR3 spans 16 amino acids. The CDR3 nucleotides are TGTGCCACCAGTATCCCCGGCCCAGCGAGCAATCAGCCCCAGCATTTT. This encodes CATSIPGPASNQPQHF.

V is TRBV18 and J is TRBJ2-7; TRBD2 might be the D (5 bases). The V and J ends lost 2 bases and 5 bases respectively, with 10 bases between them. The CDR3 totals 13 residues. Germline lookup yields CDR1 KGHSH and CDR2 LQKENI. The CDR3 here is CASSPDGVDEQYF. DNA for the CDR3: TGTGCCAGCTCACCAGACGGGGTAGACGAGCAGTACTTC.

This chain joins TRBV9 and TRBJ2-5; maybe TRBD2 (6 bases). The end of the DNA aligns better with TRBJ2-7, so the J call may be wrong. The germline gives CDR1 SGDLS, CDR2 YYNGEE. The CDR3 consists of 14 residues. Here the CDR3 DNA reads TGTGCCAGCAGCGTAGGCGGGAAGGCCTACGAGCAGTACTTC. Protein product: CASSVGGKAYEQYF.

CDR3 protein: CASSGASGTRKDTQYF. The DNA of the CDR3 is TGCGCCAGCAGTGGAGCTAGCGGGACTAGGAAAGATACGCAGTATTTT. The chain uses TRBV10-1 and TRBJ2-3, with 9 bases aligning to TRBD2. The junction had 10 bases not matched to a gene; V was cut back by 4 bases and J by 5 bases. In germline, CDR1 is WNHNN, CDR2 SYGVQD (reference sequence). There are 16 residues in the CDR3.

V gene TRBV5-1 combines with J gene TRBJ1-1; a possible D gene is TRBD1 (5 bases). Trimming took off 4 bases at V and 0 bases at J, with 16 bases between the two ends. CDR3 length: 16 residues. CDR1 and CDR2 (germline): SGHRS, YFSETQ. This CDR3 reads CASSHHLTVMNTEAFF. As DNA, the CDR3 is TGCGCCAGCAGCCACCACCTGACAGTTATGAACACTGAAGCTTTCTTT.

The chain recombines TRBV7-9 with TRBJ2-3, with D possibly TRBD1 on 5 matching bases. V was trimmed by 5 bases and J by 7 bases, leaving 19 bases between them. Germline CDR1 reads SEHNR; CDR2 reads FQNEAQ (reference sequence). This CDR3 region has 15 residues. CDR3 coding DNA: TGTGCCAGCAGCCTGGACCCAGCCCAGGGAAATACGCAGTATTTT. Protein product: CASSLDPAQGNTQYF.

V is TRBV4-1 and J is TRBJ1-5; TRBD1 aligns across 8 bases. Trimming took 3 bases from V and 1 from J; bases not matched to a gene: 5. Germline V gives CDR1 MGHRA, CDR2 YSYEKL. This CDR3 region has 16 residues. CDR3 in DNA: TGCGCCAGCAGCCATCAGGGGGCGGGGAGCAATCAGCCCCAGCATTTT. Protein sequence: CASSHQGAGSNQPQHF.

This clone was observed a single time. The chain employs TRBV2 and TRBJ1-1; perhaps TRBD1 as D (6 bases). Germline CDR1 is SNHLY and CDR2 is FYNNEI. Between the trimmed V and J ends, which lost 8 bases and 1 base, there was a span of 17 bases. The length of the CDR3 is 15 residues. The CDR3 region has the DNA TGTGCCAGCGGCAATCCTGGGACACCGAACACTGAAGCTTTCTTT. Encoded protein: CASGNPGTPNTEAFF.

The chain recombines TRBV21-1 with TRBJ2-2; the tabulated D call, TRBD1, remains unverified against the DNA. TRBV21-1 constitutes a pseudogene. The CDR3 spans 13 residues. The CDR3 DNA reads as TGTGCCAGCAGGGGCCCGGTTTCCGGGGAGCTGTTTTTT. It translates to CASRGPVSGELFF.

This chain joins TRBV6-1 and TRBJ2-5, with TRBD1 matching 7 bases. The CDR3 is made up of 16 amino acids. Germline loops: CDR1 MNHNS, CDR2 SASEGT. After removal of 3 bases from V and 5 bases from J, the junction contained 12 bases not matched to a gene. Written as DNA, the CDR3 is TGTGCCAGCAGTGATTTACAGGGGCCGACCCGGGAGACCCAGTACTTC. Amino acids: CASSDLQGPTRETQYF.

The rearrangement links TRBV5-1 to TRBJ1-2; tentative D call: TRBD1 (6 bases). V gave up 5 bases and J gave up 4 bases, with 15 bases separating them. Germline loops: CDR1 SGHRS, CDR2 YFSETQ. The CDR3 is 14 amino acids. The DNA for the CDR3 is TGCGCCAGCAGGGTTTCAGGGGTTATCTATGGCTACACCTTC. It is translated as CASRVSGVIYGYTF.

Only one count was recorded for this clone. V usage is TRBV7-9 and J usage is TRBJ2-4, with a possible D match to TRBD1 (6 bases). The V and J ends lost 5 bases and 0 bases respectively, with 17 bases between them. Germline V lookup: CDR1 SEHNR, CDR2 FQNEAQ (reference sequence). This CDR3 is 17 amino acids long. The CDR3 region has the DNA TGTGCCAGCAGCCTTGGGAGTGACAGGTTAGCCAAAAACATTCAGTACTTC. This sequence encodes CASSLGSDRLAKNIQYF.

The J gene is TRBJ2-7, the V gene TRBV10-1; TRBD1 might be the D (5 bases). Germline loops: CDR1 WNHNN, CDR2 SYGVQD (reference sequence). Trimming removed 6 bases from V and 2 bases from J, with 20 bases in between. This CDR3 is 16 amino acids long. CDR3 residues: CASRVKGPKSPYEQYF. Here the CDR3 DNA reads TGCGCCAGCAGAGTAAAGGGGCCAAAATCCCCCTACGAGCAGTACTTC.

The chain carries TRBV6-1 and TRBJ2-5; 7 bases match TRBD1. The J call may be mistaken, given a closer DNA end match to TRBJ2-7. Germline V gene sequence: CDR1 MNHNS, CDR2 SASEGT. This CDR3 region has 15 residues. CDR3 in amino acids: CASSEFETGFYEQYF. CDR3 sequence (DNA): TGTGCCAGCAGTGAGTTTGAGACAGGGTTCTACGAGCAGTACTTC.

This chain uses TRBV5-4 with TRBJ2-5; 9 bases fit TRBD2. The CDR3 runs to 16 residues. Per germline, CDR1 SGHNT and CDR2 YYREEE (reference sequence). Germline trimming cut 0 bases from V and 5 bases from J; bases unmatched to any gene: 8. DNA for the CDR3: TGTGCCAGCAGCTTGGTGTCTAGCGGGAATTGGGAGACCCAGTACTTC. Its translation: CASSLVSSGNWETQYF.

V gene TRBV11-1 combines with J gene TRBJ2-3; TRBD1 matches 7 bases. Germline-derived CDR1 and CDR2 are SGHAT and FQDESV (reference sequence). This CDR3 has 15 amino acids. V dropped 3 bases and J dropped 4; count of bases not matched to a gene: 7. In DNA form, the CDR3 reads TGTGCCAGCAGCTTCTCAGGGGGTAAATCAGATACGCAGTATTTT. This encodes CASSFSGGKSDTQYF.

Comment on this clone: Additional DNA sequences in this sample encode the identical CDR3. V and J are TRBV6-1 and TRBJ1-1; possible D gene TRBD1, 5 bases. Trimming left V 6 bases short and J 2 bases short, with 16 bases between. The CDR3 extends over 15 amino acids. Germline lookup yields CDR1 MNHNS and CDR2 SASEGT. Here the CDR3 reads CASSGYRQGNTEAFF. For the CDR3, the DNA is TGTGCCAGCAGCGGCTATAGGCAGGGAAACACTGAAGCTTTCTTT.

This chain joins TRBV19 and TRBJ2-2; D may be TRBD2 (5 bases). The CDR3 spans 13 residues. The germline gives CDR1 LNHDA, CDR2 SQIVND (reference sequence). Trimming took 3 bases from V and 7 from J, leaving 9 bases between them. CDR3 sequence (DNA): TGTGCCAGTAGTATTCCTGGGAGCGGGGAGCTGTTTTTT. Protein: CASSIPGSGELFF.

The genes are TRBV6-1 and TRBJ2-7; maybe TRBD2 (5 bases). CDR3 length equals 15 residues. V was cut by 7 bases and J by 0 bases, with 16 bases left in between. Germline V gene sequence: CDR1 MNHNS, CDR2 SASEGT. The CDR3 is CASILRRKSSYEQYF. The CDR3, as DNA: TGTGCCAGCATCCTTAGGAGGAAGAGCTCCTACGAGCAGTACTTC.

The rearrangement links TRBV2 to TRBJ2-3, with 13 bases that match TRBD2. Losses at the gene ends were 6 bases for V and 5 bases for J; bases not matched to a gene: 8. The CDR3 consists of 16 residues. Germline CDR1 is SNHLY and CDR2 is FYNNEI. Here the CDR3 reads CASRVGLAGSGDTQYF. CDR3 DNA sequence: TGTGCCAGCAGGGTGGGACTAGCGGGGTCGGGAGATACGCAGTATTTT.

In regard to this clone: Other nucleotide sequences in the sample specify the same CDR3. The chain couples TRBV5-4 to TRBJ2-3; 13 nucleotides line up with TRBD2. CDR1 SGHNT and CDR2 YYREEE come from the germline V gene (reference sequence). V lost 3 bases to trimming and J lost 14 bases; unmatched junction nucleotides: 12. The CDR3 spans 15 residues. CDR3 sequence: CASSSGLAGSNDLYF. CDR3 sequence (DNA): TGTGCCAGCAGCTCGGGACTAGCGGGGTCCAACGACCTGTATTTT.